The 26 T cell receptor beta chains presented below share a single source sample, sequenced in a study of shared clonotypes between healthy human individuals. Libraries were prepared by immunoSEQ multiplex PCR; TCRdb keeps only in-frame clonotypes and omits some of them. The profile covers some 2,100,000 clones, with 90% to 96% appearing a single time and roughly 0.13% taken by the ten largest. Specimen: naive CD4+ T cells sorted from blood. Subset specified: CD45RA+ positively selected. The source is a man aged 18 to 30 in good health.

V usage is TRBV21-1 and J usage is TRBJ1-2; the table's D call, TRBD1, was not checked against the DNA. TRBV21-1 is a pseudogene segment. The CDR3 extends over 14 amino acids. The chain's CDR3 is CASNASRGQGGYTF. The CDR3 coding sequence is TGTGCCAGCAACGCTAGTAGAGGACAGGGGGGCTACACCTTC.

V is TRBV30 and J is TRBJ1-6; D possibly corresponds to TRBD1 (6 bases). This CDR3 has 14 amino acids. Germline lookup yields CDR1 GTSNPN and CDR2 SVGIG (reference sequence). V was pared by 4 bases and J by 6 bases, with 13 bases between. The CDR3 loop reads CAWNPQGLNSPLHF. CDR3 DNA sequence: TGTGCCTGGAACCCCCAGGGGCTTAATTCACCCCTCCACTTT.

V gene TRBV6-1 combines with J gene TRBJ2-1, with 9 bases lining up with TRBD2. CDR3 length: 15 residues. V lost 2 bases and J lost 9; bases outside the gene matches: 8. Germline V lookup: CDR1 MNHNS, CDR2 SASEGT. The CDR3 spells CASSESPGTSTEQFF. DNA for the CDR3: TGTGCCAGCAGTGAAAGCCCCGGGACTAGCACTGAGCAGTTCTTC.

The CDR3 nucleotides read TGTGCCAGCAGGGAGACTAGCGGGGGGGCCGGGGAGCAGTTCTTC. Amino acids: CASRETSGGAGEQFF. This chain uses TRBV6-5 with TRBJ2-1; TRBD2 aligns across 14 bases. J lost 10 bases, V lost 6 bases, and 8 bases had no gene match. CDR1 and CDR2 (germline): MNHEY, SVGAGI. The CDR3 consists of 15 residues.

CDR3 region: CASSQDSGRETQYF. In DNA, the CDR3 is TGTGCCAGCAGCCAAGATTCGGGGAGGGAGACCCAGTACTTC. This chain joins TRBV14 and TRBJ2-5, with D tentatively TRBD2 (6 bases). The ends were cut back, 0 bases at V and 5 bases at J, with 10 bases in the middle. From germline, CDR1 is SGHDN and CDR2 FVKESK. This CDR3 comprises 14 residues.

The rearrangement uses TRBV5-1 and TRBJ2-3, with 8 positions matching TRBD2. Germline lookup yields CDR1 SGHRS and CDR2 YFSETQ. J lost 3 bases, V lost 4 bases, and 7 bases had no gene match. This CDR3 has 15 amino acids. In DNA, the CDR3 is TGCGCCAGCAGCCGGATCGGGAGGGGGACAGATACGCAGTATTTT. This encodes CASSRIGRGTDTQYF.

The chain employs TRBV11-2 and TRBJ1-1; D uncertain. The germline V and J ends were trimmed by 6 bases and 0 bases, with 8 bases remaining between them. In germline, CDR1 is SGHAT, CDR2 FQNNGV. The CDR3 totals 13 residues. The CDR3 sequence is CASRPRMNTEAFF. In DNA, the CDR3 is TGTGCCAGCAGGCCGCGTATGAACACTGAAGCTTTCTTT.

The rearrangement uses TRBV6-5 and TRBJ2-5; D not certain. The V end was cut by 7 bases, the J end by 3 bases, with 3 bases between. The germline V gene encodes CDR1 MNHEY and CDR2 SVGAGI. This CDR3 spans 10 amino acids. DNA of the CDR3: TGTGCCAGCAATAAAGAGACCCAGTACTTC. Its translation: CASNKETQYF.

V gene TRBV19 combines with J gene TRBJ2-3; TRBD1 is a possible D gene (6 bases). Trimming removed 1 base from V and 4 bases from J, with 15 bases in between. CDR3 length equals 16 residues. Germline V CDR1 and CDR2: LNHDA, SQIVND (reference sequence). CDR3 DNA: TGTGCCAGTAGTATAGCCCCGACAGGAGACGCAGATACGCAGTATTTT. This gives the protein CASSIAPTGDADTQYF.

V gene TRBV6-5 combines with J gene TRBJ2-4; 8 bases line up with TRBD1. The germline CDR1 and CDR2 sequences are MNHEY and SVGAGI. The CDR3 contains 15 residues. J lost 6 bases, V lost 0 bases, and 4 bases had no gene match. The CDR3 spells CASSYSTGALNIQYF. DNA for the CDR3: TGTGCCAGCAGTTACTCGACAGGGGCCCTAAACATTCAGTACTTC.

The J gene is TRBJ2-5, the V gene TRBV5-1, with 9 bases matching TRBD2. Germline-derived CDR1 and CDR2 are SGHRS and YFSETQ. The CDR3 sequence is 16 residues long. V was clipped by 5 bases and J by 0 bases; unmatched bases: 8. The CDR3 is CASRASGAVYQETQYF. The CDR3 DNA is TGCGCCAGCAGGGCTAGCGGGGCCGTGTACCAAGAGACCCAGTACTTC.

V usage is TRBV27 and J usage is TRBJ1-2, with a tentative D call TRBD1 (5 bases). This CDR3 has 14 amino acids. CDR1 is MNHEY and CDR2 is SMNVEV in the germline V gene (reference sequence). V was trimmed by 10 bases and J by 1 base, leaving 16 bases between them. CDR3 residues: CATKILDSNYGYTF. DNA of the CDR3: TGTGCCACCAAAATCCTCGACAGTAACTATGGCTACACCTTC.

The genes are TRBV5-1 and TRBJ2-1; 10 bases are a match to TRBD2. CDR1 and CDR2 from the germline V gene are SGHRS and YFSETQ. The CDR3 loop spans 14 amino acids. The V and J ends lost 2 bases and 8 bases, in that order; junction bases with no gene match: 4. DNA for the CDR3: TGCGCCAGCAGCTTAGGAGCGGGAGGGGATGAGCAGTTCTTC. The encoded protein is CASSLGAGGDEQFF. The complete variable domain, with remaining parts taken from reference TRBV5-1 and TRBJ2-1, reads KAGVTQTPRYLIKTRGQQVTLSCSPISGHRSVSWYQQTPGQGLQFLFEYFSETQRNKGNFPGRFSGRQFSNSRSEMNVSTLELGDSALYLCASSLGAGGDEQFFGPGTRLTVL.

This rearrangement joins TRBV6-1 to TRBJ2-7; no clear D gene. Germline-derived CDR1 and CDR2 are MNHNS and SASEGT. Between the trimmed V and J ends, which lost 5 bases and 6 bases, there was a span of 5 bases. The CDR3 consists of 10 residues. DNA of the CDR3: TGTGCCAGCAGTAGGCTCGAGCAGTACTTC. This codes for CASSRLEQYF.

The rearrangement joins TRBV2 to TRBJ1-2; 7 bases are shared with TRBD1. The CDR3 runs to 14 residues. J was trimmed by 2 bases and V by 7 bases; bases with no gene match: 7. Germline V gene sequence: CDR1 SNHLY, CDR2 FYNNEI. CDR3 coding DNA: TGTGCCAGCACCGTACAGGGGACAAACTATGGCTACACCTTC. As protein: CASTVQGTNYGYTF.

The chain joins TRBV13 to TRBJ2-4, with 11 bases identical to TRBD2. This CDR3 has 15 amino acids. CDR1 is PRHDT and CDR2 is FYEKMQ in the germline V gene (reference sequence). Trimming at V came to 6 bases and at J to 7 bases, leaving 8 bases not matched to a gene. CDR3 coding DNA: TGTGCCAGCAGTCCACGGACTAGCGGGCTGAACATTCAGTACTTC. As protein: CASSPRTSGLNIQYF.

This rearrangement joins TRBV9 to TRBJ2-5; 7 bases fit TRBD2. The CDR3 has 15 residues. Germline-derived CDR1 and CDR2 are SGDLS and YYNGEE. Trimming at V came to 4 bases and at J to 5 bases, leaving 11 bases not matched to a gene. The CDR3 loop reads CASSSGTIGSETQYF. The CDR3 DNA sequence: TGTGCCAGCAGCTCCGGGACTATAGGTTCTGAGACCCAGTACTTC.

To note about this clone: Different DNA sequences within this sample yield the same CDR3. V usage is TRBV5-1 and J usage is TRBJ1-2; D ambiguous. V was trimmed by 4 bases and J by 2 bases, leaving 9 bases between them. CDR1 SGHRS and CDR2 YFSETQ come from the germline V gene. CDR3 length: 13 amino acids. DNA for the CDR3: TGCGCCAGCAGCCTGGCGGCAAACTATGGCTACACCTTC. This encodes CASSLAANYGYTF.

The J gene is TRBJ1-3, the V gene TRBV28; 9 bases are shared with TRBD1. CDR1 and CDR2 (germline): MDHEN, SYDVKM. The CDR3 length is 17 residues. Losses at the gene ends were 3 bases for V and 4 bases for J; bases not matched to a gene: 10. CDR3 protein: CASSLPGTGISGNTIYF. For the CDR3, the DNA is TGTGCCAGCAGTTTGCCCGGGACAGGGATCTCCGGAAACACCATATATTTT.

CDR3 loop: CASRRQEGNYEQYF. The CDR3, as DNA: TGTGCCAGCAGAAGACAGGAGGGCAACTACGAGCAGTACTTC. This chain uses TRBV6-6 with TRBJ2-7; tentatively, D is TRBD1 or TRBD2 (6 bases each). The germline CDR1 and CDR2 sequences are MNHNY and SVGAGI (reference sequence). Trimming took off 6 bases at V and 3 bases at J, with 15 bases between the two ends. The CDR3 loop spans 14 amino acids.

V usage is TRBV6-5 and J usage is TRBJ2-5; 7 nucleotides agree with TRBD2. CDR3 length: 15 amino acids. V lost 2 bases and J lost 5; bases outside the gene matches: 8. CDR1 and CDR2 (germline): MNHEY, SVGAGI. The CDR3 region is CASSYGGDPRETQYF. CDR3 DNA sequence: TGTGCCAGCAGTTACGGGGGGGATCCCAGGGAGACCCAGTACTTC.

This CDR3 reads CSAQPTDIGYGYTF. CDR3 DNA sequence: TGCAGCGCTCAACCGACGGACATTGGCTATGGCTACACCTTC. J is TRBJ1-2 and V is TRBV29-1; a possible D gene is TRBD1 (5 bases). Germline lookup yields CDR1 SQVTM and CDR2 ANQGSEA. The V and J ends lost 7 bases and 4 bases respectively, with 19 bases between them. The CDR3 length is 14 residues.

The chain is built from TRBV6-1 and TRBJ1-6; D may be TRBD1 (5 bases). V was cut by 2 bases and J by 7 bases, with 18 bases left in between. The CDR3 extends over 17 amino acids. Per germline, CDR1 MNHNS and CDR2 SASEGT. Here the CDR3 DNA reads TGTGCCAGCAGTGAACTGTCAACACGGGGGGTAAATTCACCCCTCCACTTT. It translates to CASSELSTRGVNSPLHF.

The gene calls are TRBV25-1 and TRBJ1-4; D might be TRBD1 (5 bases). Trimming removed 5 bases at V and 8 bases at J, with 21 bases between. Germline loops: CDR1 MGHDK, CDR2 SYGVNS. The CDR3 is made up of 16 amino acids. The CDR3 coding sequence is TGTGCCAGCAGTAACCCGACAGTAGGGTATCGCGAAAAACTGTTTTTT. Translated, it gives CASSNPTVGYREKLFF.

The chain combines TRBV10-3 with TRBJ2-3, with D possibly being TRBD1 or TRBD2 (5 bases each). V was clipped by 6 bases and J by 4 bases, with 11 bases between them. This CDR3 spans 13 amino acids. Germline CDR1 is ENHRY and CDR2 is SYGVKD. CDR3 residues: CAIRGVLADTQYF. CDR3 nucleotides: TGTGCCATCAGGGGGGTCCTTGCAGATACGCAGTATTTT.

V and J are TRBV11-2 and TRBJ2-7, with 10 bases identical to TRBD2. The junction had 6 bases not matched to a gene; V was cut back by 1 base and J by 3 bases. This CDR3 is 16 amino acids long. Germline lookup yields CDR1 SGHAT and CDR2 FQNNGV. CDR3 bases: TGTGCCAGCAGCTTAGTGACTAGCGGGCCTCGCTACGAGCAGTACTTC. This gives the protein CASSLVTSGPRYEQYF.